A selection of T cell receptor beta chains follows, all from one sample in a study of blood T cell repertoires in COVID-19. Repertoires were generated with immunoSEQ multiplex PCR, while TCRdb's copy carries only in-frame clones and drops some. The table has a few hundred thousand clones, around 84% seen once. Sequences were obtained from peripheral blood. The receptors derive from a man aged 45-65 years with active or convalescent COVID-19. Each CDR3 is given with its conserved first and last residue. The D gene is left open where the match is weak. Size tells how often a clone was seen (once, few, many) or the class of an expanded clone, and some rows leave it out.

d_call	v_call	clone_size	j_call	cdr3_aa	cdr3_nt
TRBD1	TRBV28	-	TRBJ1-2	CASSLSTGRGYTF	TGTGCCAGCAGTTTATCGACAGGGAGAGGCTACACCTTC
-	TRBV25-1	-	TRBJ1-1	CASSQPGPGTEAFF	TGTGCCAGCAGTCAACCTGGGCCCGGCACTGAAGCTTTCTTT
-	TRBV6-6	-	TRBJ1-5	CASSPLGNQPQHF	TGTGCCAGCAGCCCACTCGGGAATCAGCCCCAGCATTTT
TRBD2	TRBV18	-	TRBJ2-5	CASSPIASGQETQYF	TGTGCCAGCTCACCTATCGCTAGCGGGCAAGAGACCCAGTACTTC
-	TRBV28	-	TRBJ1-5	CASGEARWNQPQHF	TGTGCCAGCGGAGAGGCTCGGTGGAATCAGCCCCAGCATTTT
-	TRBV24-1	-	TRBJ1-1	CATSDLTHTEAFF	TGTGCCACCAGTGATTTGACTCACACTGAAGCTTTCTTT
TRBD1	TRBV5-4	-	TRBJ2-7	CASSLSRGSSYEQYF	TGTGCCAGCAGCTTGAGCAGGGGGAGCTCCTACGAGCAGTACTTC
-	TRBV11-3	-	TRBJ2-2	CASSSRSGGELFF	TGTGCCAGCAGCTCCAGGTCCGGTGGGGAGCTGTTTTTT
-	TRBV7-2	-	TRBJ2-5	CASSLYSSVGTQYF	TGTGCCAGCAGCTTATACTCTAGCGTTGGGACCCAGTACTTC
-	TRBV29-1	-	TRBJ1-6	CSVHKQVPGYNSPLHF	TGCAGCGTTCACAAACAGGTACCCGGCTATAATTCACCCCTCCACTTT
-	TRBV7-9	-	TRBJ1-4	CASSLLNEKLFF	TGTGCCAGCAGCTTACTTAATGAAAAACTGTTTTTT
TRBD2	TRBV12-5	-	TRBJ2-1	CASGASGSNNEQFF	TGTGCTAGTGGCGCTAGCGGGAGTAACAATGAGCAGTTCTTC
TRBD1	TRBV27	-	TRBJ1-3	CASGYRGPGNTIYF	TGTGCCAGCGGGTACAGGGGACCTGGAAACACCATATATTTT
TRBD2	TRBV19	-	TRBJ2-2	CASSPGQSGRPLTGELFF	TGTGCCAGTAGTCCCGGCCAGAGCGGGAGGCCTCTCACCGGGGAGCTGTTTTTT
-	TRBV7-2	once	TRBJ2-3	CASSFIDTQYF	TGTGCCAGCAGCTTTATAGATACGCAGTATTTT
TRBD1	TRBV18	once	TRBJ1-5	CASSTGQSNQPQHF	TGTGCCAGCTCAACGGGACAGAGCAATCAGCCCCAGCATTTT
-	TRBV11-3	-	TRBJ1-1	CASSLRGMNTEAFF	TGTGCCAGCAGCTTAAGAGGGATGAACACTGAAGCTTTCTTT
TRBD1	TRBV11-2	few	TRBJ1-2	CASSRQGASDYGYTF	TGTGCCAGCAGCCGACAGGGGGCGTCGGACTATGGCTACACCTTC
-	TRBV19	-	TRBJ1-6	CASSSRGGPNSPLHF	TGTGCCAGTAGTAGCCGCGGGGGGCCTAATTCACCCCTCCACTTT
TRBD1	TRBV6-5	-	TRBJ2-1	CASSFGTGRLNEQFF	TGTGCCAGCAGTTTCGGGACAGGGAGGCTCAATGAGCAGTTCTTC
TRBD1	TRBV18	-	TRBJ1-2	CASSLQTGGSGYTF	TGTGCCAGCTCACTTCAAACAGGGGGAAGTGGCTACACCTTC
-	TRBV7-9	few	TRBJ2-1	CASSSLDNEQFF	TGTGCCAGCAGCTCCCTAGACAATGAGCAGTTCTTC
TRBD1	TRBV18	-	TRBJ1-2	CASSQGQGTTNYGYTF	TGTGCCAGCTCGCAGGGACAGGGAACAACTAACTATGGCTACACCTTC
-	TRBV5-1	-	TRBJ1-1	CASSGTASNTEAFF	TGCGCCAGCAGCGGAACAGCTTCGAACACTGAAGCTTTCTTT
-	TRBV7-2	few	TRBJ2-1	CASSRAGSNEQFF	TGTGCCAGCAGCCGCGCCGGGAGCAATGAGCAGTTCTTC
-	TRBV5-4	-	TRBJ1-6	CASSLRDKNSPLHF	TGTGCCAGCAGCTTAAGGGACAAGAATTCACCCCTCCACTTT
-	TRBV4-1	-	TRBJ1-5	CASSQVYGALRSNQPQHF	TGCGCCAGCAGCCAAGTGTATGGGGCGTTGAGGAGCAATCAGCCCCAGCATTTT